One and the same sample provided the 26 T cell receptor beta chains below, sequenced in a study of T cell responses to AZD1222 COVID-19 vaccine. Profiled with immunoSEQ multiplex PCR; TCRdb holds only in-frame clones, not every one. Here the sample spans around 110,000 clones, 92% being singletons. The sample was peripheral blood, taken 28 days after the second AZD1222 dose. These receptors all come from an adult who received the AZD1222 COVID-19 vaccine.

This clone came up once. In the same sample, other DNA sequences code for this CDR3. This rearrangement joins TRBV9 to TRBJ2-1, with 8 bases aligning to TRBD2. The CDR3 spans 15 residues. The J segment lost 3 bases and the V segment lost 0 bases, leaving 2 bases of the junction unmatched. The germline CDR1 and CDR2 sequences are SGDLS and YYNGEE. In DNA, the CDR3 is TGTGCCAGCAGCGTAGGTGGGACTAGCTACAATGAGCAGTTCTTC. It translates to CASSVGGTSYNEQFF. Complete variable domain (other parts from reference TRBV9 and TRBJ2-1): DSGVTQTPKHLITATGQRVTLRCSPRSGDLSVYWYQQSLDQGLQFLIQYYNGEERAKGNILERFSAQQFPDLHSELNLSSLELGDSALYFCASSVGGTSYNEQFFGPGTRLTVL.

The chain combines TRBV5-1 with TRBJ2-1; weak D call: TRBD2 (5 bases). V shed 3 bases and J shed 0 bases, with 13 bases lying between them. The CDR3 runs 16 residues. Germline V gene lookup returns CDR1 SGHRS and CDR2 YFSETQ. Written as DNA, the CDR3 is TGCGCCAGCAGCTCCGGGGTCTACAGCTCCTACAATGAGCAGTTCTTC. Its protein product is CASSSGVYSSYNEQFF. Drawing the rest from reference TRBV5-1 and TRBJ2-1, the complete variable domain is KAGVTQTPRYLIKTRGQQVTLSCSPISGHRSVSWYQQTPGQGLQFLFEYFSETQRNKGNFPGRFSGRQFSNSRSEMNVSTLELGDSALYLCASSSGVYSSYNEQFFGPGTRLTVL.

This clone was found once. CDR3 coding DNA: TGCAGTGCTAGTATGGGACTAGCGGCTTCCTACGAGCAGTACTTC. Translating it yields CSASMGLAASYEQYF. The V call is TRBV20-1, the J call TRBJ2-7, with 11 bases fitting TRBD2. The V gene's germline CDR1 is DFQATT and CDR2 SNEGSKA (reference sequence). The V and J ends lost 3 bases and 1 base, in that order; junction bases with no gene match: 5. CDR3 length: 15 amino acids.

The chain uses TRBV5-1 and TRBJ1-1, with 7 bases identical to TRBD1. Trimming at V came to 4 bases and at J to 0 bases, leaving 3 bases not matched to a gene. The CDR3 contains 14 residues. Per the germline V gene, CDR1 is SGHRS and CDR2 is YFSETQ. DNA of the CDR3: TGCGCCAGCAGCGCCGACAGGGTGAACACTGAAGCTTTCTTT. This gives the protein CASSADRVNTEAFF.

The count of this clone is one. The chain joins TRBV11-3 to TRBJ2-3; 10 bases are a match to TRBD2. CDR3 length equals 15 residues. Germline assignment: CDR1 SGHNT and CDR2 YENEEA. V dropped 5 bases and J dropped 1; count of bases not matched to a gene: 3. CDR3 residues: CASSRGTSGTDTQYF. The CDR3 region has the DNA TGTGCCAGCAGCCGGGGGACTAGCGGCACAGATACGCAGTATTTT.

The chain employs TRBV5-4 and TRBJ1-2; no clear D. V lost 2 bases to trimming and J lost 4 bases, with 6 bases between them. Per germline, CDR1 SGHNT and CDR2 YYREEE (reference sequence). CDR3 length: 12 amino acids. The CDR3 nucleotides are TGTGCCAGCAGCTTAGAAACCTATGGCTACACCTTC. Translated, it gives CASSLETYGYTF. Supplemented by reference TRBV5-4 and TRBJ1-2, the full variable domain reads ETGVTQSPTHLIKTRGQQVTLRCSSQSGHNTVSWYQQALGQGPQFIFQYYREEENGRGNFPPRFSGLQFPNYSSELNVNALELDDSALYLCASSLETYGYTFGSGTRLTVV.

This chain uses TRBV19 with TRBJ2-1; 10 bases map to TRBD2. The CDR3 length is 17 residues. Germline V gives CDR1 LNHDA, CDR2 SQIVND (reference sequence). The V and J ends lost 3 bases and 8 bases, in that order; junction bases with no gene match: 13. This CDR3 is CASSIWLAGVSGHEQFF. In nucleotides, the CDR3 is TGTGCCAGTAGTATTTGGCTAGCGGGAGTCTCCGGCCATGAGCAGTTCTTC.

This chain uses TRBV7-3 with TRBJ2-1, with D unclear. The CDR3 extends over 17 amino acids. Trimming took 2 bases from V and 8 from J, leaving 22 bases between them. Germline V gene lookup returns CDR1 SGHTA and CDR2 FQGTGA. CDR3 residues: CASSLYTFQSSADEQFF. The CDR3 DNA sequence: TGTGCCAGCAGCTTATATACCTTCCAATCTTCCGCCGATGAGCAGTTCTTC.

This chain uses TRBV15 with TRBJ1-5; 7 bases fit TRBD1. This CDR3 has 15 residues. Germline CDR1 LNHNV, CDR2 YYDKDF (reference sequence). V shed 1 base and J 9 bases; nucleotides not matched to a gene: 9. This CDR3 reads CATSRVGDSGRPQHF. The CDR3, as DNA: TGTGCCACCAGCAGAGTAGGGGACAGTGGACGGCCCCAGCATTTT. Full variable domain (missing parts from reference TRBV15 and TRBJ1-5): DAMVIQNPRYQVTQFGKPVTLSCSQTLNHNVMYWYQQKSSQAPKLLFHYYDKDFNNEADTPDNFQSRRPNTSFCFLDIRSPGLGDTAMYLCATSRVGDSGRPQHFGDGTRLSIL.

V and J are TRBV7-9 and TRBJ1-4; 7 nucleotides match TRBD1. The V gene end was trimmed by 5 bases and the J gene end by 8 bases; junction bases not matched to a gene: 8. Germline values: CDR1 SEHNR, CDR2 FQNEAQ (reference sequence). The length of the CDR3 is 14 residues. The CDR3 nucleotides read TGTGCCAGCAGCCCGAGGGACAGCGAAGAAAAACTGTTTTTT. Amino acid sequence: CASSPRDSEEKLFF.

The chain recombines TRBV27 with TRBJ1-1; tentatively, D is TRBD1 (5 bases). The V gene's germline CDR1 is MNHEY and CDR2 SMNVEV (reference sequence). The CDR3 is 15 amino acids. With 3 bases removed from V and 1 base from J, the gap between germline ends came to 12 bases. In DNA form, the CDR3 reads TGTGCCAGCAGTTTGTCCGCCAGGGCGAACACTGAAGCTTTCTTT. Protein: CASSLSARANTEAFF.

As for this clone: The same CDR3 also results from other DNA sequences found in this sample. V usage is TRBV12-3 or TRBV12-4 and J usage is TRBJ2-1; no firm D call. Trimming stripped 2 bases from V and 7 bases from J, with 3 bases between. The CDR3 is made up of 11 amino acids. The CDR3 coding sequence is TGTGCCAGCAGTTTAAAGAATGAGCAGTTCTTC. Its translation is CASSLKNEQFF.

This rearrangement joins TRBV18 to TRBJ1-1; 7 nucleotides align to TRBD1. CDR1 is KGHSH, CDR2 LQKENI, per germline. V lost 8 bases to trimming and J lost 4 bases; unmatched junction nucleotides: 10. The CDR3 contains 14 residues. DNA of the CDR3: TGTGCCAGCGAAGGGGGCAGGGCGGGCACTGAAGCTTTCTTT. Protein product: CASEGGRAGTEAFF.

The J gene is TRBJ2-7, the V gene TRBV4-2; possibly TRBD1 for D (6 bases). The CDR3 has 12 amino acids. The V end lost 8 bases, the J end lost 2 bases, and 10 bases lay between the germline ends. The germline V gene encodes CDR1 LGHNA and CDR2 YNFKEQ. CDR3 sequence reads: CASSGQTYEQYF. The DNA for the CDR3 is TGTGCCAGCTCAGGACAGACCTACGAGCAGTACTTC.

The genes are TRBV6-5 and TRBJ1-6; TRBD1 matches at 9 bases. CDR3 size: 16 residues. Trimming removed 2 bases from V and 7 bases from J; junction bases left unmatched: 6. Germline lookup yields CDR1 MNHEY and CDR2 SVGAGI. The CDR3 DNA reads TGTGCCAGCAGTTACGGGCCGGGGACAGGGAATTCACCCCTCCACTTT. This gives the protein CASSYGPGTGNSPLHF.

The CDR3 protein is CASSLTWNEKLFF. DNA of the CDR3: TGCGCCAGCAGCCTAACGTGGAATGAAAAACTGTTTTTT. The J gene is TRBJ1-4, the V gene TRBV5-1; D unresolved. Germline values: CDR1 SGHRS, CDR2 YFSETQ. Trimming left V 4 bases short and J 5 bases short, with 9 bases between. This CDR3 contains 13 residues.

The V gene is TRBV2, the J gene TRBJ2-4, with unresolved D. This CDR3 spans 15 amino acids. Germline loops: CDR1 SNHLY, CDR2 FYNNEI. V shed 3 bases and J shed 4 bases, with 13 bases lying between them. In DNA, the CDR3 is TGTGCCAGCAGTGAGGACCGGGTAGGGAAAAACATTCAGTACTTC. It specifies CASSEDRVGKNIQYF.

The count of this clone is one. The chain employs TRBV6-1 and TRBJ2-2; a weak D match, TRBD2 (5 bases). Trimming stripped 0 bases from V and 1 base from J, with 6 bases between. CDR3 size: 15 residues. Germline V gene data show CDR1 as MNHNS and CDR2 as SASEGT. Here the CDR3 reads CASSEAEGNTGELFF. For the CDR3, the DNA is TGTGCCAGCAGTGAAGCTGAGGGGAACACCGGGGAGCTGTTTTTT.

The chain joins TRBV7-8 to TRBJ2-7; 9 positions match TRBD1. V lost 5 bases, J lost 9 bases, and 11 bases stayed unmatched. The CDR3 runs to 14 residues. Germline V gives CDR1 SGHVS, CDR2 FQNEAQ. The DNA of the CDR3 is TGTGCCAGCAGCCCCAGCCGGGACAGGGAGGGGCAGTACTTC. Protein sequence: CASSPSRDREGQYF.

V and J are TRBV11-3 and TRBJ2-2; D is perhaps TRBD1 (5 bases). The germline CDR1 and CDR2 sequences are SGHNT and YENEEA. The CDR3 runs to 13 residues. Trimming left V 4 bases short and J 4 bases short, with 7 bases between. CDR3 in amino acids: CASSSGSTGELFF. The CDR3 nucleotides are TGTGCCAGCAGCTCAGGGTCCACCGGGGAGCTGTTTTTT.

V gene TRBV6-5 combines with J gene TRBJ1-4; D unclear. The germline V gene has CDR1 MNHEY and CDR2 SVGAGI. The CDR3 covers 15 residues. V was clipped by 2 bases and J by 1 base, with 8 bases between them. The CDR3 spells CASSYRALTNEKLFF. The CDR3 DNA is TGTGCCAGCAGTTACCGAGCTCTAACTAATGAAAAACTGTTTTTT.

The chain has TRBV7-3 and TRBJ2-2, with D possibly being TRBD2 (6 bases). Per the germline V gene, CDR1 is SGHTA and CDR2 is FQGTGA. Trimming took off 0 bases at V and 10 bases at J, with 15 bases between the two ends. The length of the CDR3 is 15 residues. The chain's CDR3 is CASSLTETRRSELFF. CDR3 sequence (DNA): TGTGCCAGCAGCTTAACAGAGACTAGGAGGTCGGAGCTGTTTTTT.

The chain carries TRBV28 and TRBJ1-5, with D possibly being TRBD1 (5 bases). The CDR3 loop spans 14 amino acids. The ends were cut back, 5 bases at V and 3 bases at J, with 11 bases in the middle. Germline values: CDR1 MDHEN, CDR2 SYDVKM. The CDR3 region has the DNA TGTGCCAGCAGTACCACAGGTTACAATCAGCCCCAGCATTTT. Its translation is CASSTTGYNQPQHF. Variable domain in full (rest from reference TRBV28 and TRBJ1-5): DVKVTQSSRYLVKRTGEKVFLECVQDMDHENMFWYRQDPGLGLRLIYFSYDVKMKEKGDIPEGYSVSREKKERFSLILESASTNQTSMYLCASSTTGYNQPQHFGDGTRLSIL.

The chain combines TRBV5-1 with TRBJ2-5; D is uncertain. The CDR3 consists of 12 residues. Between the trimmed V and J ends, which lost 2 bases and 5 bases, there was a span of 7 bases. Germline-derived CDR1 and CDR2 are SGHRS and YFSETQ. CDR3 sequence: CASSFSWETQYF. The CDR3 coding sequence is TGCGCCAGCAGCTTCAGCTGGGAGACCCAGTACTTC.

CDR3 DNA: TGTGCCTGGAGTACCGACCCAATTCTAGCGGGACTTGACAATGAGCAGTTCTTC. Translating it yields CAWSTDPILAGLDNEQFF. The rearrangement uses TRBV30 and TRBJ2-1; 9 nucleotides align to TRBD2. V lost 2 bases to trimming and J lost 5 bases; unmatched junction nucleotides: 16. This CDR3 has 18 residues. Germline V gene lookup returns CDR1 GTSNPN and CDR2 SVGIG (reference sequence).

The V and J genes are TRBV11-2 and TRBJ2-7; 8 nucleotides match TRBD2. The CDR3 totals 16 residues. Germline trimming cut 0 bases from V and 7 bases from J; bases unmatched to any gene: 11. CDR1 is SGHAT and CDR2 is FQNNGV in the germline V gene. The CDR3 DNA follows: TGTGCCAGCAGCTTAGACCTACTCGCGGGGGGCCGGGAGCAGTACTTC. Translated: CASSLDLLAGGREQYF.